This TCR beta chain comes out of a study of neurological immune-mediated disorders. 5'RACE employing 10-nucleotide random UMIs yielded the cDNA. From the 5' RACE reads, TCRdb called clonotypes with MiXCR, one entry per CDR3 protein. The sample yields approximately 85,000 distinct CDR3 sequences, 4.3% seen once. Time point given: longitudinal time-point 3. The unsorted libraries were produced from 2 million PBMCs held at -80 C. The CDR3 is 17 residues long. CDR1 is SGHVS, CDR2 FQNEAQ, per germline. V lost 3 bases to trimming and J lost 2 bases, with 17 bases between them. Broader study findings: Phylogenetic grouping assigned the repertoires of 18 of 34 multiple sclerosis patients to one related-CDR3 cluster, which constitutes a possible signature.

This clonotype was recorded many times. Its antigen is as yet unknown. This clonotype was obtained from a woman aged 55-70 years with multiple sclerosis. This chain joins TRBV7-8 and TRBJ1-5, with D possibly matching TRBD1 (6 bases). Sequencing input: PBMCs. CDR3 region: CASSFSVKEGGNQPQHF. The CDR3, as DNA: TGTGCCAGCAGCTTTAGTGTGAAGGAGGGGGGCAATCAGCCCCAGCATTTT.